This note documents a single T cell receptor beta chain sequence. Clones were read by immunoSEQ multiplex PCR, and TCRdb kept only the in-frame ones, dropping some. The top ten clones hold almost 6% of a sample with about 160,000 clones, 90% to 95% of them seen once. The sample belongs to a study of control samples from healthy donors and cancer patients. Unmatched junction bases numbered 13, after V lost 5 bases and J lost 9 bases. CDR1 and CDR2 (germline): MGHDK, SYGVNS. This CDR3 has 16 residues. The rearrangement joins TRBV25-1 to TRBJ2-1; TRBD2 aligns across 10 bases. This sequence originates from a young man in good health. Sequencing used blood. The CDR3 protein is CASSTQSGGARGEQFF. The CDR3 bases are TGTGCCAGCAGTACTCAAAGCGGGGGGGCGCGTGGTGAGCAGTTCTTC.